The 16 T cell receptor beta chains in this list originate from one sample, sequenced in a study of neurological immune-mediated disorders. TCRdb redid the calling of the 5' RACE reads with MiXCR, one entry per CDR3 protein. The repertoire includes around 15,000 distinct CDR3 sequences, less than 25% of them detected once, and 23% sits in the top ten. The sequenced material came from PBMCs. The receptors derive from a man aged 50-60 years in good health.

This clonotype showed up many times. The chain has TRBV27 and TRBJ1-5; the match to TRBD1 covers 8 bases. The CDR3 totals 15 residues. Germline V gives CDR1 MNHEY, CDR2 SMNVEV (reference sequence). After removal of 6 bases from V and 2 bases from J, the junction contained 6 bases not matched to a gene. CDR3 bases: TGTGCCAGCAGGAGACAGGGGAACGGCAATCAGCCCCAGCATTTT. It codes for CASRRQGNGNQPQHF.

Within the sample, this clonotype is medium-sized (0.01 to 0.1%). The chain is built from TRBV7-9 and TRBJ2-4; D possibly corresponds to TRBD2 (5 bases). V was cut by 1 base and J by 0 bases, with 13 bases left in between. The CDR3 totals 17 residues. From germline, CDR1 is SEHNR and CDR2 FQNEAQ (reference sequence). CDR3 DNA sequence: TGTGCCAGCAGCTTAGGGTGGACTCGAGGAGCCAAAAACATTCAGTACTTC. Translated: CASSLGWTRGAKNIQYF. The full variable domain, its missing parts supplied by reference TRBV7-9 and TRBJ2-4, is DTGVSQNPRHKITKRGQNVTFRCDPISEHNRLYWYRQTLGQGPEFLTYFQNEAQLEKSRLLSDRFSAERPKGSFSTLEIQRTEQGDSAMYLCASSLGWTRGAKNIQYFGAGTRLSVL.

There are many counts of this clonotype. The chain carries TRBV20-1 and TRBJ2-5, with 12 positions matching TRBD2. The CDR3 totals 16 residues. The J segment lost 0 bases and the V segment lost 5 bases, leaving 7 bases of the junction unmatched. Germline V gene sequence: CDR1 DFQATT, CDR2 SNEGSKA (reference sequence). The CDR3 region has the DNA TGCAGTGCTCCCACCTGGACTAGCGGGAACCAAGAGACCCAGTACTTC. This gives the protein CSAPTWTSGNQETQYF.

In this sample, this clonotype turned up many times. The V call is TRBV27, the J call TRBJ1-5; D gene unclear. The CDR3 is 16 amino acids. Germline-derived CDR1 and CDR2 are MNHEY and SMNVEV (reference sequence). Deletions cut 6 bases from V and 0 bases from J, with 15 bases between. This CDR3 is CASSPLAGNSNQPQHF. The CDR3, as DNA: TGTGCCAGCAGCCCGTTGGCGGGTAATAGCAATCAGCCCCAGCATTTT.

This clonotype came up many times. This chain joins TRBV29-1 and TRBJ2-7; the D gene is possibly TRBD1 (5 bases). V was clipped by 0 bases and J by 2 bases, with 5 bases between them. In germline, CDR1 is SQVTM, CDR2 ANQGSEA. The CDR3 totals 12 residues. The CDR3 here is CSVEDRAYEQYF. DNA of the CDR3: TGCAGCGTTGAAGACAGGGCCTACGAGCAGTACTTC.

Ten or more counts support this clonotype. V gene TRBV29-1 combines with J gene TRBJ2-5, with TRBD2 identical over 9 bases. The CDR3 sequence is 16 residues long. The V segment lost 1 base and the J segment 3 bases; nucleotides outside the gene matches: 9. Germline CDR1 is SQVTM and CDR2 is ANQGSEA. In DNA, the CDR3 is TGCAGCGTTGAAGGAGTAGCGGGAGAATCGGAAGAGACCCAGTACTTC. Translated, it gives CSVEGVAGESEETQYF.

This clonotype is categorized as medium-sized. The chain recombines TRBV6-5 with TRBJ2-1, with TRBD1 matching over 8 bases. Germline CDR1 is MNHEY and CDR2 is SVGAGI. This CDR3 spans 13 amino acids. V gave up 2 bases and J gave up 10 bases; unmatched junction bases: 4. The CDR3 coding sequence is TGTGCCAGCAGTTACAGGACAGGGAAGGAGCAGTTCTTC. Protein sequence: CASSYRTGKEQFF.

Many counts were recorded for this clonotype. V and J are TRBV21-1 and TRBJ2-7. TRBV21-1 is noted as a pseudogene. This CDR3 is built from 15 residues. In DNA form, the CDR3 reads TGTGCCAGCAGCAAACGGCCAGGCCATTCTTACGAGCAGTACTTC. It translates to CASSKRPGHSYEQYF.

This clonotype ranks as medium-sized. The CDR3: CASSTGAGANVLTF. The CDR3 DNA reads TGTGCCAGCTCGACAGGGGCTGGGGCCAACGTCCTGACTTTC. The chain combines TRBV18 with TRBJ2-6, with 8 bases fitting TRBD1. With 6 bases clipped from V and 2 bases from J, the junction kept 0 bases outside the gene matches. CDR3 length: 14 amino acids. Germline V gives CDR1 KGHSH, CDR2 LQKENI. Looking up the rest from reference TRBV18 and TRBJ2-6 gives the full variable domain: NAGVMQNPRHLVRRRGQEARLRCSPMKGHSHVYWYRQLPEEGLKFMVYLQKENIIDESGMPKERFSAEFPKEGPSILRIQQVVRGDSAAYFCASSTGAGANVLTFGAGSRLTVL.

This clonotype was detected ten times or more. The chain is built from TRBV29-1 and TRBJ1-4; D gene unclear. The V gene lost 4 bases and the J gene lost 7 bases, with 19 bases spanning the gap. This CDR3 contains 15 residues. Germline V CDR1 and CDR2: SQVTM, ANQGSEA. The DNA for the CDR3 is TGCAGCGTTGTCCCCGTAAACAGAGATTCTGAAAAACTGTTTTTT. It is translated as CSVVPVNRDSEKLFF.

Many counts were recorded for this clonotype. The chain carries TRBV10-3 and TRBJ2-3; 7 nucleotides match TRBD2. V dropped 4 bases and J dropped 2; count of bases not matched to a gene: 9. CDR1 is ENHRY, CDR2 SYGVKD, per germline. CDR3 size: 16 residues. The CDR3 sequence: CAISAGLVGVTDTQYF. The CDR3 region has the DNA TGTGCCATCAGTGCCGGACTAGTTGGAGTCACAGATACGCAGTATTTT.

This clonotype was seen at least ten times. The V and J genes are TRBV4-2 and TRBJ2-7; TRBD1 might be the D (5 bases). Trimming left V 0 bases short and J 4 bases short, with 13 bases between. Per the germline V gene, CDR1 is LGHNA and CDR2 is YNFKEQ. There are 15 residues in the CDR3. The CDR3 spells CASSQEDSTGYEQYF. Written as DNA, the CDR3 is TGTGCCAGCAGCCAAGAAGATAGCACAGGTTACGAGCAGTACTTC.

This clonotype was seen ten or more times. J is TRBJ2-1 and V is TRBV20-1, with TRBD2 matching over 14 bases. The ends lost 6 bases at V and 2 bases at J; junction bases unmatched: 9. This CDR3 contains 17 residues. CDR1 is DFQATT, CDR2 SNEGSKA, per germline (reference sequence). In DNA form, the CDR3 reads TGCAGTGCCAGGGGGACTAGCGGGAGTATTACCTACAATGAGCAGTTCTTC. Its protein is CSARGTSGSITYNEQFF.

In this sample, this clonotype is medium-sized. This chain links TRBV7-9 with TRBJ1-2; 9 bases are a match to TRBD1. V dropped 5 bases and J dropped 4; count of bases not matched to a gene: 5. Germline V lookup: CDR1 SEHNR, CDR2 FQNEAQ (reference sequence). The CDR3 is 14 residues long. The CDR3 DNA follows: TGTGCCAGCAGCCACAGGGGGCAGCGCTATGGCTACACCTTC. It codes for CASSHRGQRYGYTF.

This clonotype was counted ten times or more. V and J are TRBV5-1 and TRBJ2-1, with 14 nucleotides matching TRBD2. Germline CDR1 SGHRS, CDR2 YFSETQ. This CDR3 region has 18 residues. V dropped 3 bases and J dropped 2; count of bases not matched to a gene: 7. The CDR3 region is CASSSGLAGVATYNEQFF. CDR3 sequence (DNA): TGCGCCAGCAGCTCGGGACTAGCGGGAGTAGCAACCTACAATGAGCAGTTCTTC. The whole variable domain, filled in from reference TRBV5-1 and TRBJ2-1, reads KAGVTQTPRYLIKTRGQQVTLSCSPISGHRSVSWYQQTPGQGLQFLFEYFSETQRNKGNFPGRFSGRQFSNSRSEMNVSTLELGDSALYLCASSSGLAGVATYNEQFFGPGTRLTVL.

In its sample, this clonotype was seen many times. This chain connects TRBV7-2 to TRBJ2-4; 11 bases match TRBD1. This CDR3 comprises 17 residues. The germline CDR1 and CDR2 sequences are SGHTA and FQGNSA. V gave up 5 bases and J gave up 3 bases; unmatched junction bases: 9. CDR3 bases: TGTGCCAGCAGCAAAACCGGGACAGGGGGTCGCAAAAACATTCAGTACTTC. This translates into CASSKTGTGGRKNIQYF.